The next 20 T cell receptor beta chains were all read from a single sample in a study of T cell repertoires in cytomegalovirus infection. Their recognized antigens are unknown. Each CDR3 protein gets one entry after TCRdb re-called the reads with MiXCR. The sample comprises approximately 910,000 distinct CDR3 sequences, roughly 30% of which are singletons, and under 15% rests with the top ten. The sample in question was cultured CD8+ T cells from PBMCs, obtained from culture after CMV antigen stimulation. These receptors came from a human donor in good health (CMV status not recorded). Some clones in this sample may be carry-over from other donors' samples.

The chain employs TRBV6-6 and TRBJ2-3; D gene ambiguous. The CDR3 runs to 14 residues. Trimming took off 4 bases at V and 2 bases at J, with 10 bases between the two ends. CDR1 and CDR2 from the germline V gene are MNHNY and SVGAGI (reference sequence). The CDR3 DNA reads as TGTGCCAGCAGTTTTGTAGGTTACACAGATACGCAGTATTTT. It specifies CASSFVGYTDTQYF.

The V gene is TRBV20-1, the J gene TRBJ1-1, with D uncertain. Germline CDR1 DFQATT, CDR2 SNEGSKA (reference sequence). CDR3 length: 12 amino acids. V lost 8 bases, J lost 1 base, and 11 bases lay in between. The CDR3 protein is CSSKSPNTEAFF. Here the CDR3 DNA reads TGCAGTTCAAAGTCCCCGAACACTGAAGCTTTCTTT.

In this sample, this clonotype turned up many times. The rearrangement joins TRBV7-6 to TRBJ1-2; maybe TRBD1 (6 bases). Germline V lookup: CDR1 SGHVS, CDR2 FNYEAQ. The CDR3 contains 13 residues. Trimming stripped 5 bases from V and 2 bases from J, with 9 bases between. The CDR3 loop is CASSMDRNYGYTF. In nucleotides, the CDR3 is TGTGCCAGCAGCATGGACAGAAACTATGGCTACACCTTC.

V gene TRBV12-3 or TRBV12-4 combines with J gene TRBJ2-5; TRBD1 matches at 7 bases. The CDR3 consists of 16 residues. V gave up 6 bases and J gave up 2 bases; unmatched junction bases: 12. CDR3 loop: CASSRLGPRGQETQYF. CDR3 in DNA: TGTGCCAGCAGCCGACTGGGTCCCAGGGGGCAAGAGACCCAGTACTTC.

This clonotype came up many times. The chain is built from TRBV7-9 and TRBJ2-7, with 8 positions matching TRBD2. V dropped 5 bases and J dropped 1; count of bases not matched to a gene: 7. The CDR3 totals 15 residues. Per the germline V gene, CDR1 is SEHNR and CDR2 is FQNEAQ (reference sequence). CDR3 in DNA: TGTGCCAGCAGCCCCGACGGGGGGGCATCCTACGAGCAGTACGTC. The encoded protein is CASSPDGGASYEQYV.

The CDR3 bases are TGTGCCAGCAGTGTCCTAGGGGACTGGGAGCGTATACCTTATGGCTACACCTTC. It translates to CASSVLGDWERIPYGYTF. The chain has TRBV6-1 and TRBJ1-2, with D perhaps matching TRBD1 (5 bases). The CDR3 contains 18 residues. CDR1 and CDR2 from the germline V gene are MNHNS and SASEGT. Trimming left V 4 bases short and J 5 bases short, with 26 bases between.

The count of this clonotype is one. An end of the junction does not agree with germline; a read error may underlie this. The J gene is TRBJ1-1, the V gene TRBV7-9; D is unresolved. Germline CDR1 is SEHNR and CDR2 is FQNEAQ (reference sequence). The CDR3 is 10 residues long. For the CDR3, the DNA is TGTGTCAGCCAGGACGTTGAAGCTTTCTTT. Translation: CVSQDVEAFF.

The sample holds many counts of this clonotype. In DNA, the CDR3 is TGTGCCACCAGCAGAGAGTGGGCCCGGGAGGCATACTTC. As protein: CATSREWAREAYF. V usage is TRBV15 and J usage is TRBJ2-5, with 7 bases matching TRBD2. The CDR3 has 13 amino acids. V was clipped by 0 bases and J by 14 bases; unmatched bases: 9. CDR1 is LNHNV and CDR2 is YYDKDF in the germline V gene (reference sequence).

The chain links TRBV13 to TRBJ1-6; 9 nucleotides match TRBD1. From germline, CDR1 is PRHDT and CDR2 FYEKMQ (reference sequence). The CDR3 has 15 residues. V gave up 4 bases and J gave up 6 bases; unmatched junction bases: 4. The CDR3 reads CASSSLTGGNSPLHF. The DNA for the CDR3 is TGTGCCAGCAGCTCGTTGACAGGGGGTAATTCACCCCTCCACTTT.

This clonotype occurred a few times. The chain has TRBV7-6 and TRBJ2-4, with 15 bases aligning to TRBD2. The CDR3 is made up of 17 amino acids. Germline V lookup: CDR1 SGHVS, CDR2 FNYEAQ. With V trimmed by 2 bases and J by 13 bases, 12 bases remained unmatched. The CDR3 DNA sequence: TGTGCCAGCAGCTTAATTCCCGGACTAGCGGGGGGGCCGTCGCAGTACTTC. Amino acid sequence: CASSLIPGLAGGPSQYF.

This clonotype was seen only a few times. The rearrangement uses TRBV19 and TRBJ2-7; TRBD1 matches at 7 bases. Per germline, CDR1 LNHDA and CDR2 SQIVND (reference sequence). The J segment lost 7 bases and the V segment lost 2 bases, leaving 11 bases of the junction unmatched. CDR3 length: 15 amino acids. The CDR3 nucleotides read TGTGCCAGTAGTATATATGGGACAGTTATCTATGAGCAGTACTTC. Encoded protein: CASSIYGTVIYEQYF.

The chain employs TRBV4-2 and TRBJ1-5; weak D call: TRBD1 (6 bases). Per the germline V gene, CDR1 is LGHNA and CDR2 is YNFKEQ. V was pared by 0 bases and J by 1 base, with 13 bases between. The CDR3 consists of 17 residues. The CDR3 coding sequence is TGTGCCAGCAGCCAAGACCGAACAGGGACGAGCAATCAGCCCCAGCATTTT. Its translation: CASSQDRTGTSNQPQHF.

The chain has TRBV10-3 and TRBJ2-7; tentative D call: TRBD1 (7 bases). Germline values: CDR1 ENHRY, CDR2 SYGVKD. CDR3 length equals 15 residues. Trimming removed 4 bases at V and 5 bases at J, with 18 bases between. The CDR3 sequence: CAISAQTGRTDEQYF. CDR3 coding DNA: TGTGCCATCAGTGCCCAGACAGGGAGGACGGACGAGCAGTACTTC.

In the case of this clonotype: Relative to the germline gene, one junction end is altered; a read error may explain this. V is TRBV4-1 and J is TRBJ2-1; 8 bases agree with TRBD2. This CDR3 has 15 amino acids. The germline V gene has CDR1 MGHRA and CDR2 YSYEKL. CDR3 loop: CAGSLNSGAYNEQFF. CDR3 DNA sequence: TGCGCCGGCAGCCTCAATAGCGGGGCCTACAATGAGCAGTTCTTC.

The chain recombines TRBV6-8 with TRBJ2-7, with D hard to call. Germline values: CDR1 MNHGY, CDR2 SAAAGT. CDR3 size: 15 residues. Deletions cut 7 bases from V and 3 bases from J, with 19 bases between. The CDR3 sequence: CASNTVKGKDYEQYF. Written as DNA, the CDR3 is TGTGCCAGCAATACGGTAAAAGGAAAGGACTACGAGCAGTACTTC.

The chain links TRBV3-1 to TRBJ1-1; 9 bases fit TRBD1. The germline gives CDR1 LGHDT, CDR2 YNNKEL (reference sequence). This CDR3 comprises 14 residues. The V segment lost 1 base and the J segment 10 bases; nucleotides outside the gene matches: 7. The CDR3 DNA reads TGTGCCAGCAGCCAAGGGACAGGGGCGGAGGGAGCTTTCTTT. This gives the protein CASSQGTGAEGAFF.

This clonotype has just a few counts. The chain recombines TRBV7-3 with TRBJ1-1, with TRBD1 matching over 9 bases. Germline assignment: CDR1 SGHTA and CDR2 FQGTGA. The CDR3 has 13 residues. V was clipped by 6 bases and J by 5 bases; unmatched bases: 4. The DNA of the CDR3 is TGTGCCAGCAGTAGACAGGGGGTAACTGAAGCTTTCTTT. Translation: CASSRQGVTEAFF.

The CDR3 bases are TGTGCCAGCAGTCTCACAAAGATGGGGGTTTCTGGCTACACCTTC. Translating it yields CASSLTKMGVSGYTF. The V and J genes are TRBV28 and TRBJ1-2; D perhaps matches TRBD1 (5 bases). Deletions cut 5 bases from V and 7 bases from J, with 20 bases between. Germline V gives CDR1 MDHEN, CDR2 SYDVKM. The CDR3 length is 15 residues.

This rearrangement joins TRBV5-4 to TRBJ2-7; D call uncertain. The CDR3 contains 16 residues. CDR1 and CDR2 from the germline V gene are SGHNT and YYREEE (reference sequence). V lost 0 bases, J lost 0 bases, and 13 bases lay in between. The CDR3 nucleotides are TGTGCCAGCAGCTTGGTAATGGGGATTTCCTCCTACGAGCAGTACTTC. Protein sequence: CASSLVMGISSYEQYF.

This clonotype was observed a handful of times. J is TRBJ2-1 and V is TRBV27; D is perhaps TRBD2 (5 bases). The germline V gene has CDR1 MNHEY and CDR2 SMNVEV (reference sequence). This CDR3 contains 15 residues. Trimming took off 3 bases at V and 3 bases at J, with 12 bases between the two ends. The CDR3 nucleotides read TGTGCCAGCAGTTTCGGGGAGAGCCTCTACAATGAGCAGTTCTTC. Its protein product is CASSFGESLYNEQFF.